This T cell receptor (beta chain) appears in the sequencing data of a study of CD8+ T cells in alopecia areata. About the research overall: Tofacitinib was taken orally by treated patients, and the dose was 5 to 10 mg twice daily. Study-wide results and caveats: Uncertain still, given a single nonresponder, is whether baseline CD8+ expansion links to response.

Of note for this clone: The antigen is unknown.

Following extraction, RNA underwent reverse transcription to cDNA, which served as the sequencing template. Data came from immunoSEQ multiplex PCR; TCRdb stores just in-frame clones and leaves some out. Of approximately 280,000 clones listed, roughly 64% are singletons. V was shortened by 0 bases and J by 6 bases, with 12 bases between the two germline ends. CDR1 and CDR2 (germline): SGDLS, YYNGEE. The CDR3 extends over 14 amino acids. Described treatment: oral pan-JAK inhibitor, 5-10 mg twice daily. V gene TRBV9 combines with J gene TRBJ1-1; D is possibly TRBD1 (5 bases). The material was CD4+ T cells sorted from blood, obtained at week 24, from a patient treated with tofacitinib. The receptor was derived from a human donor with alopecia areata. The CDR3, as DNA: TGTGCCAGCAGCGTAGTAGGGCAGGGCGCTGAAGCTTTCTTT. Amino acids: CASSVVGQGAEAFF.